Each of the 19 T cell receptor beta chains below was sequenced from the same sample in a study of regulatory T cells in long-lasting Graves disease. For TCR beta, libraries came from iRepertoire HTBI primers and Arm-PCR of CDR3 regions. Each CDR3 protein is one row after TCRdb ran MiXCR on the multiplex PCR reads. The repertoire includes roughly 440,000 distinct CDR3 sequences, roughly 17% of them detected once, and roughly 23% sits in the top ten. Time point meaning: newly diagnosed GD, antithyroid drugs for less than 3 months. PBMCs were the source of the RNA used for TCR sequencing. Another study also made use of these data, one on T cells in Graves' hyperthyroidism and ophthalmopathy.

The material was peripheral blood mononuclear cells (PBMCs), obtained at new diagnosis, from a patient treated with antithyroid drugs. The origin of the receptors is a woman under 30 with Graves disease.

In its sample, this clonotype was seen many times. This sequence joins TRBV5-1 and TRBJ2-7, with 11 bases fitting TRBD1. Germline V gives CDR1 SGHRS, CDR2 YFSETQ. The CDR3 loop spans 15 amino acids. V trimming: 3 bases; J trimming: 2 bases; junction bases outside the gene matches: 4. This chain's CDR3 is CASSSDRGRPYEQYF. The CDR3 coding sequence is TGCGCCAGCAGCTCGGACAGGGGGCGCCCCTACGAGCAGTACTTC.

Of note for this clonotype: A much larger clone differs by one base, so this may be a read error. The V and J genes are TRBV2 and TRBJ1-4; no clear D gene. CDR3 length: 15 amino acids. Germline V gene data show CDR1 as SNHLY and CDR2 as FYNNEI. CDR3: CAGSETGATNEKLFF. The DNA of the CDR3 is TGTGCCGGCAGTGAAACCGGTGCAACTAATGAAAAACTGTTTTTT.

This chain uses TRBV13 with TRBJ2-1, with 12 bases that match TRBD2. The trim removed 5 bases at V and 1 base at J, leaving 6 bases unmatched. Germline values: CDR1 PRHDT, CDR2 FYEKMQ (reference sequence). This CDR3 contains 17 residues. The CDR3 reads CASSVELAGGSYNEQFF. CDR3 nucleotide sequence: TGTGCCAGCAGCGTAGAACTAGCGGGAGGATCCTACAATGAGCAGTTCTTC.

This clonotype was counted many times. The CDR3 protein is CASSPGDSSNQPQHF. CDR3 bases: TGTGCCAGCTCACCAGGTGACAGTAGCAATCAGCCCCAGCATTTT. The chain recombines TRBV18 with TRBJ1-5; weak D call: TRBD1 (5 bases). CDR3 size: 15 residues. V dropped 2 bases and J dropped 0 bases, with 8 bases sitting between them. Germline V lookup: CDR1 KGHSH, CDR2 LQKENI.

This clonotype appeared many times. The chain carries TRBV9 and TRBJ2-1; 7 bases are a match to TRBD2. The germline V gene has CDR1 SGDLS and CDR2 YYNGEE. This CDR3 has 15 amino acids. V was pared by 3 bases and J by 3 bases, with 6 bases of the junction left unmatched. The CDR3 DNA reads as TGTGCCAGCAGCGACGGAGCGGGGCTCTACAATGAGCAGTTCTTC. It yields the protein CASSDGAGLYNEQFF.

This clonotype was found many times. This rearrangement joins TRBV19 to TRBJ2-5, with 7 bases aligning to TRBD2. CDR3 length: 14 amino acids. With 9 bases clipped from V and 3 bases from J, the junction kept 10 bases outside the gene matches. CDR1 is LNHDA and CDR2 is SQIVND in the germline V gene (reference sequence). Here the CDR3 reads CASPTGGGEETQYF. The CDR3 DNA is TGTGCCAGCCCTACCGGGGGAGGGGAAGAGACCCAGTACTTC. The entire variable domain, with the rest obtained from reference TRBV19 and TRBJ2-5, is as follows: DGGITQSPKYLFRKEGQNVTLSCEQNLNHDAMYWYRQDPGQGLRLIYYSQIVNDFQKGDIAEGYSVSREKKESFPLTVTSAQKNPTAFYLCASPTGGGEETQYFGPGTRLLVL.

J is TRBJ1-1 and V is TRBV28, with TRBD1 as a possible D gene (5 bases). Germline loops: CDR1 MDHEN, CDR2 SYDVKM. V gave up 8 bases and J gave up 0 bases, with 13 bases separating them. The CDR3 extends over 14 amino acids. Here the CDR3 reads CASRWGDLNTEAFF. In DNA, the CDR3 is TGTGCCAGCCGTTGGGGGGACTTGAACACTGAAGCTTTCTTT.

This clonotype was picked up many times. V usage is TRBV7-9 and J usage is TRBJ2-3; no definite D call. This CDR3 has 13 residues. Germline CDR1 reads SEHNR; CDR2 reads FQNEAQ (reference sequence). V was clipped by 5 bases and J by 4 bases, with 10 bases between them. CDR3 sequence: CASSPPGPDTQYF. For the CDR3, the DNA is TGTGCCAGCAGCCCCCCCGGCCCAGATACGCAGTATTTT. The full variable domain, its missing parts supplied by reference TRBV7-9 and TRBJ2-3, is DTGVSQNPRHKITKRGQNVTFRCDPISEHNRLYWYRQTLGQGPEFLTYFQNEAQLEKSRLLSDRFSAERPKGSFSTLEIQRTEQGDSAMYLCASSPPGPDTQYFGPGTRLTVL.

This clonotype was counted a few times. This chain uses TRBV2 with TRBJ2-7, with 12 bases identical to TRBD1. The CDR3 runs 15 residues. The J segment lost 5 bases and the V segment lost 9 bases, leaving 11 bases of the junction unmatched. The germline gives CDR1 SNHLY, CDR2 FYNNEI. CDR3 sequence reads: CASEPGQGALNEQYF. In DNA form, the CDR3 reads TGTGCCAGTGAACCGGGACAGGGGGCTTTGAACGAGCAGTACTTC.

This clonotype has at least ten counts. This chain joins TRBV29-1 and TRBJ2-3; TRBD2 agrees at 14 bases. V shed 8 bases, J shed 4 bases, and the junction held 8 bases outside the gene matches. Per germline, CDR1 SQVTM and CDR2 ANQGSEA. The CDR3 totals 15 residues. The DNA of the CDR3 is TGCAGCATCGGGACTAGCGGGAGAACAGCAGATACGCAGTATTTT. It codes for CSIGTSGRTADTQYF.

This clonotype was counted ten times or more. The chain links TRBV7-9 to TRBJ1-2; 8 bases fit TRBD1. The germline V gene has CDR1 SEHNR and CDR2 FQNEAQ (reference sequence). The ends lost 5 bases at V and 6 bases at J; junction bases unmatched: 11. There are 15 residues in the CDR3. The CDR3 reads CASSPRTGRRDGYTF. Written as DNA, the CDR3 is TGTGCCAGCAGCCCCAGGACAGGGCGCCGGGATGGCTACACCTTC.

This chain uses TRBV7-6 with TRBJ2-2; a possible D gene is TRBD2 (6 bases). In germline, CDR1 is SGHVS, CDR2 FNYEAQ. V was shortened by 7 bases and J by 0 bases, with 12 bases between the two germline ends. The CDR3 consists of 15 residues. Here the CDR3 reads CASTPGGTNTGELFF. Here the CDR3 DNA reads TGTGCCAGCACCCCCGGCGGGACGAACACCGGGGAGCTGTTTTTT.

This clonotype showed up just a few times. V is TRBV30 and J is TRBJ1-6; 10 bases are shared with TRBD1. V shed 3 bases, J shed 9 bases, and the junction held 8 bases outside the gene matches. The CDR3 spans 15 residues. Germline V gives CDR1 GTSNPN, CDR2 SVGIG (reference sequence). The CDR3 sequence is CAWRTGGAYSSPLHF. The DNA of the CDR3 is TGTGCCTGGAGGACAGGGGGCGCGTACTCTTCACCCCTCCACTTT.

The V and J genes are TRBV7-9 and TRBJ2-5; 11 bases align to TRBD2. With V trimmed by 4 bases and J by 1 base, 5 bases remained unmatched. Germline V lookup: CDR1 SEHNR, CDR2 FQNEAQ (reference sequence). The CDR3 contains 16 residues. Written as DNA, the CDR3 is TGTGCCAGCAGCTCCTTAGCGGGAGGGCCCCAAGAGACCCAGTACTTC. Its translation is CASSSLAGGPQETQYF.

The chain is built from TRBV9 and TRBJ1-4; the D gene is possibly TRBD1 (6 bases). V was shortened by 8 bases and J by 7 bases, with 15 bases between the two germline ends. This CDR3 is built from 13 residues. Germline values: CDR1 SGDLS, CDR2 YYNGEE. The CDR3 spells CASSQTGGEKLFF. In DNA, the CDR3 is TGTGCCAGTTCTCAGACAGGCGGTGAAAAACTGTTTTTT.

In this sample, this clonotype turned up many times. This rearrangement joins TRBV30 to TRBJ2-7; 15 bases are shared with TRBD2. The ends lost 4 bases at V and 6 bases at J; junction bases unmatched: 4. Germline CDR1 is GTSNPN and CDR2 is SVGIG (reference sequence). This CDR3 spans 14 amino acids. The CDR3, as DNA: TGTGCCTGGAATACGGGACTAGCGGGAGGCGAGCAGTACTTC. It encodes CAWNTGLAGGEQYF.

The chain recombines TRBV4-1 with TRBJ2-7, with TRBD2 identical over 11 bases. There are 16 residues in the CDR3. Trimming cost V 3 bases and J 8 bases; bases outside gene matches: 12. Germline CDR1 reads MGHRA; CDR2 reads YSYEKL. CDR3 in DNA: TGCGCCAGCAGCCATGCGCCTAGCGGGAGGACCCACAAGCAGTACTTC. Its protein product is CASSHAPSGRTHKQYF.

The V and J genes are TRBV12-3 or TRBV12-4 and TRBJ1-6, with D maybe TRBD1 (6 bases). V lost 6 bases and J 7 bases, leaving 16 bases between the germline ends. This CDR3 has 15 residues. This CDR3 is CASSLLGQGNSPLHF. The CDR3, as DNA: TGTGCCAGCAGCTTATTGGGACAAGGGAATTCACCCCTCCACTTT.

This clonotype came up many times. The chain combines TRBV5-4 with TRBJ2-7; a weak D match, TRBD1 (6 bases). This CDR3 is built from 12 residues. Germline assignment: CDR1 SGHNT and CDR2 YYREEE (reference sequence). V was shortened by 0 bases and J by 6 bases, with 7 bases between the two germline ends. CDR3: CASSLDRAEQYF. The CDR3 DNA reads as TGTGCCAGCAGCTTGGACAGGGCCGAGCAGTACTTC.